This record concerns one T cell receptor beta chain sequence. This clone has a single count. Its antigen is unknown. Per-nucleotide qualities are absent, and no much larger clonotype sits a single base away. Cut back by 1 base and 4 bases, the V and J ends lie 13 bases apart. The germline V gene (reference sequence) sets CDR1 to LGHDT and CDR2 to YNNKEL. The CDR3 spans 15 residues, from the cysteine through the phenylalanine. Solely the CDR3 DNA is kept, with 45 bases framed from the first base. TCRbeta CDR3 regions were amplified from genomic DNA using the immunoSEQ Assay, a bias-controlled multiplex PCR. For the original study's pipeline: Nucleated cell counts per sample were estimated from amplification of reference gene primers within the assay. Sequence reads were collapsed and filtered to measure the absolute abundance of every unique TCRbeta CDR3 rearrangement. For each sample, productive Simpson clonality was calculated as the square root of Simpson's diversity index over productive rearrangements. This immuneACCESS table, as held by TCRdb, lists in-frame sequences with V and J called but not all clones. Of the missing ones, under half trace to an unresolved V gene in checked studies; the others have no known cause. For V, J and clone size, that table is used; D and trimming come from the DNA. The sample contains fewer than 700,000 clones, about 88% of them found a single time. The top ten hold roughly 7.3% of the sample.

The data stem from a study of blood T cell repertoires in COVID-19 (dated by TCRdb to the early 2020s). Study-wide context: Samples from collaborators originated in the United States, Italy and Spain and spanned both the acute and convalescent phases of COVID-19. The prospective study material was composed of cDNA or gDNA derived from T cells, B-cell-depleted T cells, or PBMCs. The dataset comprised deeply sampled blood TCRbeta repertoires from subjects exposed to, actively infected with, or recovered from COVID-19. The repertoires were released in a freely available public database meant as a resource for research on the immune response to SARS-CoV-2. The samples were drawn from the first 160 participants of the ongoing ImmuneRACE study and from roughly 1,300 subjects provided by 6 global collaborators. A de-identified subject ID, COVID-19 status, age in years and sex were almost always included in the sample metadata. Where HLA class I and class II types were available, the types were taken from metadata supplied by the sample provider, not from assay-based typing. Broad study findings and their caveats: The amount of clinical and demographic metadata varied by source and participant and was provided uncurated.

One collaborating source in Seattle enrolled patients during active infection and followed them longitudinally through the course of disease. Whole blood was collected in K2EDTA tubes by collaborating institutions according to the institutions' own protocols. For TCRbeta analysis, collaborator samples were shipped as frozen whole blood, as isolated PBMCs, or as DNA extracted from either sample type. This sequence originates from a woman between 45 and 65 years old with COVID-19, enrolled during active disease. The sequence is built from TRBV3-1 (or the pseudogene TRBV3-2) and TRBJ1-1; 6 matching bases give a weak D call of TRBD1. Material: peripheral blood. The CDR3 reads CASSQVSGAGTEAFF. In nucleotide form, the sequence is TGTGCCAGCAGCCAAGTCTCAGGGGCAGGCACTGAAGCTTTCTTT.